These 9 T cell receptor beta chains were all obtained from the same sample, sequenced in a study of blood T cell repertoires in COVID-19. TCRdb's copy holds only in-frame clones and misses some; the assay was immunoSEQ multiplex PCR. The table includes 150,000 to 200,000 clones, 90% detected once. Input material: peripheral blood. These receptors were obtained from a man aged 55 to 70 with active or convalescent COVID-19.

The chain has TRBV6-5 and TRBJ1-2, with TRBD1 matching over 10 bases. The ends lost 6 bases at V and 8 bases at J; junction bases unmatched: 12. This CDR3 region has 15 residues. The germline gives CDR1 MNHEY, CDR2 SVGAGI. The CDR3 nucleotides are TGTGCCAGCAGGAAACCGGGACAGGGGTCGTACGGCTACACCTTC. Translated, it gives CASRKPGQGSYGYTF.

The chain carries TRBV2 and TRBJ1-1, with 7 nucleotides matching TRBD1. The CDR3 is made up of 14 amino acids. Germline V gives CDR1 SNHLY, CDR2 FYNNEI. V lost 6 bases, J lost 0 bases, and 4 bases stayed unmatched. CDR3 sequence reads: CASRYRGMNTEAFF. The CDR3, as DNA: TGTGCCAGCAGGTACAGGGGCATGAACACTGAAGCTTTCTTT.

The chain combines TRBV7-2 with TRBJ2-7; TRBD1 agrees at 7 bases. CDR1 is SGHTA, CDR2 FQGNSA, per germline. The CDR3 spans 14 residues. V gave up 5 bases and J gave up 6 bases; unmatched junction bases: 10. In DNA, the CDR3 is TGTGCCAGCAGCCCAACCGGACAGGTATCCGAGCAGTACTTC. It codes for CASSPTGQVSEQYF.

The rearrangement joins TRBV11-2 to TRBJ2-3; weak D call: TRBD1 (5 bases). Germline V gene data show CDR1 as SGHAT and CDR2 as FQNNGV. The CDR3 sequence is 16 residues long. Trimming shortened V by 3 bases and J by 1 base, and 14 bases separated the two germline ends. The CDR3 sequence: CASSFSTLTGTDTQYF. The DNA for the CDR3 is TGTGCCAGCAGCTTCTCAACCCTGACAGGCACAGATACGCAGTATTTT.

The gene calls are TRBV2 and TRBJ1-5, with D perhaps TRBD1 (5 bases). The CDR3 loop spans 13 amino acids. CDR1 is SNHLY, CDR2 FYNNEI, per germline. V lost 9 bases to trimming and J lost 3 bases, with 12 bases between them. The CDR3 loop is CASKGAVNQPQHF. The CDR3 nucleotides are TGTGCCAGTAAAGGGGCGGTCAATCAGCCCCAGCATTTT.

V is TRBV10-1 and J is TRBJ1-5; maybe TRBD1 (6 bases). This CDR3 region has 14 residues. Between the trimmed V and J ends, which lost 6 bases and 4 bases, there was a span of 13 bases. Germline V gives CDR1 WNHNN, CDR2 SYGVQD (reference sequence). The CDR3 sequence is CASSVTGINQPQHF. DNA of the CDR3: TGCGCCAGCAGCGTTACAGGGATAAATCAGCCCCAGCATTTT.

This rearrangement joins TRBV6-6 to TRBJ2-3; possible D gene TRBD1, 6 bases. The CDR3 loop spans 15 amino acids. The V gene's germline CDR1 is MNHNY and CDR2 SVGAGI (reference sequence). V was pared by 5 bases and J by 2 bases, with 14 bases between. CDR3 in DNA: TGTGCCAGCAGTATAGCCAGGGGTACCACAGATACGCAGTATTTT. It yields the protein CASSIARGTTDTQYF.

The chain combines TRBV7-9 with TRBJ2-1; D may be TRBD2 (6 bases). V was pared by 2 bases and J by 4 bases, with 9 bases between. Looked up from germline, CDR1 is SEHNR and CDR2 is FQNEAQ (reference sequence). This CDR3 spans 14 amino acids. The CDR3 loop is CASSLLAPYNEQFF. The DNA of the CDR3 is TGTGCCAGCAGCTTACTAGCGCCTTACAATGAGCAGTTCTTC.

J is TRBJ1-2 and V is TRBV4-1; 7 bases are shared with TRBD1. Germline V CDR1 and CDR2: MGHRA, YSYEKL. The CDR3 runs to 17 residues. Germline trimming cut 1 base from V and 2 bases from J; bases unmatched to any gene: 10. CDR3 region: CASSQGVKDRRNYGYTF. The DNA for the CDR3 is TGCGCCAGCAGCCAAGGCGTTAAGGACAGGAGAAACTATGGCTACACCTTC.